This T cell receptor (beta chain) was documented in a study of early T cells in non-severe SARS-CoV-2 infection. Study overall: Sequencing used unsorted whole-blood bulk RNA, so chains lack pairing.

The protocol attached unique molecular identifiers to individual cDNA molecules. A single record per CDR3 protein comes from TCRdb applying MiXCR to the 5' RACE reads. The sample lists about 32,000 distinct CDR3 sequences; around 5% were seen once. Trimming took off 1 base at V and 7 bases at J, with 13 bases between the two ends. The CDR3 has 14 amino acids. Looked up from germline, CDR1 is LGHNA and CDR2 is YSLEER. About this clonotype: Its antigen is unidentified.

Findings of the study overall: In VDJdb matching, anti-spike CD8 responses were favored while private and CD4 specificities went missing.

The gene calls are TRBV4-3 and TRBJ2-5; the D gene is possibly TRBD2 (5 bases). The sample was whole blood. The clonotype was recovered from an adult who was a healthcare worker with PCR-confirmed SARS-CoV-2 infection or an uninfected control (not recorded which). CDR3 amino acids: CASSQGTGVGTQYF. The CDR3 DNA reads TGCGCCAGCAGCCAAGGGACTGGGGTAGGGACCCAGTACTTC.